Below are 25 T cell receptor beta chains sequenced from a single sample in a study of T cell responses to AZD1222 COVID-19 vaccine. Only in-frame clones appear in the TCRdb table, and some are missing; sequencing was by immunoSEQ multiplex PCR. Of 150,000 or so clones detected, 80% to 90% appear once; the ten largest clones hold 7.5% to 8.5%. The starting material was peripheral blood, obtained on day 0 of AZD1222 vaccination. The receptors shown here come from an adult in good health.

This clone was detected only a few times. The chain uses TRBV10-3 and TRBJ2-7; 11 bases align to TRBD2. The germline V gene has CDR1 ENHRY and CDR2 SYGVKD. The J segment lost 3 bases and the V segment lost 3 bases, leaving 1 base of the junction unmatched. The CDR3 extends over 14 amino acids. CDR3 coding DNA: TGTGCCATCAGTGAAGGGACTAGCGGCTACGAGCAGTACTTC. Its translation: CAISEGTSGYEQYF.

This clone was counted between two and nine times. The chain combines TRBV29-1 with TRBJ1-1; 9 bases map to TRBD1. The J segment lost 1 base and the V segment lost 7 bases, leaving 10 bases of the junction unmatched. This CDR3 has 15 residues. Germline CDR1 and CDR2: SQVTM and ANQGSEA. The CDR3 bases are TGCAGCGCCCTTGGGACAGGGCAAGGGAACACTGAAGCTTTCTTT. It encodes CSALGTGQGNTEAFF.

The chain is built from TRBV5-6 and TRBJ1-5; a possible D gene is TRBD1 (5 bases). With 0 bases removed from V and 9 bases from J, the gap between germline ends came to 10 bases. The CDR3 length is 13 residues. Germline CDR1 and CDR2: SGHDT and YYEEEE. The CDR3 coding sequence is TGTGCCAGCAGCTTGGTGGCTGGGGGGCCCCAGCATTTT. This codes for CASSLVAGGPQHF. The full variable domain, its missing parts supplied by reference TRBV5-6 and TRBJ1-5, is DAGVTQSPTHLIKTRGQQVTLRCSPKSGHDTVSWYQQALGQGPQFIFQYYEEEERQRGNFPDRFSGHQFPNYSSELNVNALLLGDSALYLCASSLVAGGPQHFGDGTRLSIL.

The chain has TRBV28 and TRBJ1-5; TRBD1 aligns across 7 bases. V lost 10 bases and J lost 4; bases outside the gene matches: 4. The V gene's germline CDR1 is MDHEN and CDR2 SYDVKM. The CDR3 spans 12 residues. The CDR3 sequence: CATRQGNQPQHF. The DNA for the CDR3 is TGTGCCACTAGACAGGGAAATCAGCCCCAGCATTTT.

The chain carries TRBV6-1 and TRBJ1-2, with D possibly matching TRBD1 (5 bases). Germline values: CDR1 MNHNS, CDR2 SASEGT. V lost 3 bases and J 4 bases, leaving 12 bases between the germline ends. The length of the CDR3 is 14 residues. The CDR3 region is CASSERGGSYGYTF. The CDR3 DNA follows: TGTGCCAGCAGTGAGAGGGGAGGGAGCTATGGCTACACCTTC.

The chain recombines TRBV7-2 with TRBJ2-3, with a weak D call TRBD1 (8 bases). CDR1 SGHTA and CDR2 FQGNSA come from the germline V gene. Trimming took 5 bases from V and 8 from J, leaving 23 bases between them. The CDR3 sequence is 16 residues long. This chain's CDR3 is CASSPQGAGAGGTQYF. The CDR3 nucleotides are TGTGCCAGCAGCCCCCAGGGGGCGGGGGCCGGGGGTACGCAGTATTTT.

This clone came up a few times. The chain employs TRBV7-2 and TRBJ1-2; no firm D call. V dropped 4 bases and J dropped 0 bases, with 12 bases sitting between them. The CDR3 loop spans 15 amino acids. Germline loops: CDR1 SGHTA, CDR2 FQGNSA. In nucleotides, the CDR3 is TGTGCCAGCAGCTCCGTGCGGGGAACTAACTATGGCTACACCTTC. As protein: CASSSVRGTNYGYTF.

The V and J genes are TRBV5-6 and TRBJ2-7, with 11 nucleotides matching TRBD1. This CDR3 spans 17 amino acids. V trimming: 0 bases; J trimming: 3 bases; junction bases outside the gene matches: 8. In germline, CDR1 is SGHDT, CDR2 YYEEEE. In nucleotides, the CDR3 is TGTGCCAGCAGCTTGGCCGCCGGGACAGGGGGAAACTACGAGCAGTACTTC. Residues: CASSLAAGTGGNYEQYF. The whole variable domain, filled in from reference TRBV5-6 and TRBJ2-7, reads DAGVTQSPTHLIKTRGQQVTLRCSPKSGHDTVSWYQQALGQGPQFIFQYYEEEERQRGNFPDRFSGHQFPNYSSELNVNALLLGDSALYLCASSLAAGTGGNYEQYFGPGTRLTVT.

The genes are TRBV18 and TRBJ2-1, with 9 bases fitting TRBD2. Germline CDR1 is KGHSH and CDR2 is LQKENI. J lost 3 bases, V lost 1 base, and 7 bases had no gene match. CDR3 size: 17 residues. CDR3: CASSPLGSGSLYNEQFF. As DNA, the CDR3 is TGTGCCAGCTCACCACTCGGTAGCGGGAGTCTCTACAATGAGCAGTTCTTC.

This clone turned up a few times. CDR3 residues: CASSPGQAESLPQHF. For the CDR3, the DNA is TGTGCCAGCTCACCGGGACAGGCGGAGAGTCTGCCCCAGCATTTT. The rearrangement joins TRBV18 to TRBJ1-5; TRBD1 aligns across 8 bases. The germline gives CDR1 KGHSH, CDR2 LQKENI. The CDR3 is made up of 15 amino acids. V gave up 3 bases and J gave up 9 bases; unmatched junction bases: 10.

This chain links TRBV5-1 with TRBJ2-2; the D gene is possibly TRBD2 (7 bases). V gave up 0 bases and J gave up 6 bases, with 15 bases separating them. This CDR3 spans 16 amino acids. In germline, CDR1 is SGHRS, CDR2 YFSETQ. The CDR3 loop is CASSLALGGGAGELFF. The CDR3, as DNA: TGCGCCAGCAGCTTGGCCTTGGGAGGGGGAGCCGGGGAGCTGTTTTTT.

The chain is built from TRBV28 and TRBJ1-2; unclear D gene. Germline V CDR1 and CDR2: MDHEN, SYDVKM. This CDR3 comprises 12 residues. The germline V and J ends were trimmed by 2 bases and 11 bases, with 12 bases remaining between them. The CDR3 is CASSLTESYYTF. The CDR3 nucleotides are TGTGCCAGCAGTTTAACCGAATCCTATTACACCTTC.

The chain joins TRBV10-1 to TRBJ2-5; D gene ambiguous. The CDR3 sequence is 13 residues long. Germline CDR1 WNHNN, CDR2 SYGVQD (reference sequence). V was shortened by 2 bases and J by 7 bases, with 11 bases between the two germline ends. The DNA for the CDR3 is TGCGCCAGCAGTGAGGCCGATCGTGGGACCCAGTACTTC. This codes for CASSEADRGTQYF.

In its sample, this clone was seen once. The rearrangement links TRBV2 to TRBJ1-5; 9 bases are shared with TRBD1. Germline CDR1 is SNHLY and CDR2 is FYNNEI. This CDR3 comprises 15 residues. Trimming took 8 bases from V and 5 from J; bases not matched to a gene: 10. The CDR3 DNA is TGTGCCAGCGGTTCACAGGGGGCGAAGGATCAGCCCCAGCATTTT. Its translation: CASGSQGAKDQPQHF.

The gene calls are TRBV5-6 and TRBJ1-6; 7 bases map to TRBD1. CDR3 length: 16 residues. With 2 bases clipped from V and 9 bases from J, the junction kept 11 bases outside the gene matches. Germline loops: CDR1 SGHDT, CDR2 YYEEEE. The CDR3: CASSFASGTASSPLHF. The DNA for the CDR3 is TGTGCCAGCAGCTTCGCCTCCGGGACAGCGTCTTCACCCCTCCACTTT.

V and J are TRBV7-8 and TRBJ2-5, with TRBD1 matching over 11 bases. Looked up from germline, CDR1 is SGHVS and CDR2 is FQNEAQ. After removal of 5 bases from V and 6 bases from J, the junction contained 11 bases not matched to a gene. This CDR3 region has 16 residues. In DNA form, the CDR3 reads TGTGCCAGCAGCGGTCTCCGGGACAGGGGGATGAAGACCCAGTACTTC. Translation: CASSGLRDRGMKTQYF.

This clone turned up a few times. CDR3 bases: TGTGCCAGCAGCCAAGAGGCGACGAGCTCCTATAATTCACCCCTCCACTTT. Its translation is CASSQEATSSYNSPLHF. The chain employs TRBV3-1 (or the pseudogene TRBV3-2) and TRBJ1-6; no definite D call. Trimming left V 0 bases short and J 0 bases short, with 9 bases between. The CDR3 covers 17 residues. CDR1 is LGHDT, CDR2 YNNKEL, per germline (reference sequence).

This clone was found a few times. The CDR3 sequence is CAWSRGIGRHGELFF. CDR3 nucleotides: TGTGCCTGGAGTCGGGGGATTGGGAGGCACGGGGAGCTGTTTTTT. J is TRBJ2-2 and V is TRBV30; TRBD2 might be the D (6 bases). This CDR3 region has 15 residues. Trimming removed 2 bases from V and 7 bases from J, with 17 bases in between. Germline loops: CDR1 GTSNPN, CDR2 SVGIG (reference sequence).

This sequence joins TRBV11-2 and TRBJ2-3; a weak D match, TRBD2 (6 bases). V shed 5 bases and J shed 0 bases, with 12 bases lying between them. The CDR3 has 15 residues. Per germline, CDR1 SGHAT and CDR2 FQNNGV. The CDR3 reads CASSHGGISTDTQYF. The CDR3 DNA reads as TGTGCCAGCAGCCACGGGGGAATTAGCACAGATACGCAGTATTTT.

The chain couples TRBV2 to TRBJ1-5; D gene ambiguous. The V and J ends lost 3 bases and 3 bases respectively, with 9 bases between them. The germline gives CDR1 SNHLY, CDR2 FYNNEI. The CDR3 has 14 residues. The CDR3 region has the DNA TGTGCCAGCAGTGATAGGCAGCTCAATCAGCCCCAGCATTTT. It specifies CASSDRQLNQPQHF. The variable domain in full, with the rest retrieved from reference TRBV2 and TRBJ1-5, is EPEVTQTPSHQVTQMGQEVILRCVPISNHLYFYWYRQILGQKVEFLVSFYNNEISEKSEIFDDQFSVERPDGSNFTLKIRSTKLEDSAMYFCASSDRQLNQPQHFGDGTRLSIL.

Written as DNA, the CDR3 is TGTGCCAGCAGTATGGGCCAGACTTCCTATGGCTACACCTTC. Protein product: CASSMGQTSYGYTF. The chain employs TRBV2 and TRBJ1-2; D remains unclear. Trimming took off 5 bases at V and 4 bases at J, with 14 bases between the two ends. Germline V CDR1 and CDR2: SNHLY, FYNNEI. CDR3 length equals 14 residues. Supplemented by reference TRBV2 and TRBJ1-2, the full variable domain reads EPEVTQTPSHQVTQMGQEVILRCVPISNHLYFYWYRQILGQKVEFLVSFYNNEISEKSEIFDDQFSVERPDGSNFTLKIRSTKLEDSAMYFCASSMGQTSYGYTFGSGTRLTVV.

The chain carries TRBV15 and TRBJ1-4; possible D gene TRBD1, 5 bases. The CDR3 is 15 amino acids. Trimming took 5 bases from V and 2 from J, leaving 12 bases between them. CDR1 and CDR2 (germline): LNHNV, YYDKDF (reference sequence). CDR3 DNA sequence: TGTGCCACCAGCGATCGGGGGGGGACTAATGAAAAACTGTTTTTT. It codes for CATSDRGGTNEKLFF.

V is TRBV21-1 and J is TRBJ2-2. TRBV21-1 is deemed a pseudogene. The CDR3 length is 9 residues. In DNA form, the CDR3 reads TGTGCCAGCAGCTCGACGATGGTTTTT. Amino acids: CASSSTMVF.

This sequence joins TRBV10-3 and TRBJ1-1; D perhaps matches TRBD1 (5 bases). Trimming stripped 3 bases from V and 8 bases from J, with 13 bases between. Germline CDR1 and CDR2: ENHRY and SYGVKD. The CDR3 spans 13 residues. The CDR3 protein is CAISDRTTGEAFF. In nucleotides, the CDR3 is TGTGCCATCAGTGACCGGACAACGGGCGAAGCTTTCTTT.

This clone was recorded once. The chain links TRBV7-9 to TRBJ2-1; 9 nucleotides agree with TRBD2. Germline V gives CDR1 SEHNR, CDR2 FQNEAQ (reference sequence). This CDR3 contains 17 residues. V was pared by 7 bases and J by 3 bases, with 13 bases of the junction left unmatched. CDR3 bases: TGTGCCAGCACCCTCTTTTCGGGCGGGAGGGACTACAATGAGCAGTTCTTC. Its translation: CASTLFSGGRDYNEQFF.